The rows below give T cell receptor beta chains drawn from one sample of a study of T cells in Graves' hyperthyroidism and ophthalmopathy. From the multiplex PCR reads, TCRdb called clonotypes with MiXCR, one entry per CDR3 protein. The sample lists hundreds of thousands of distinct CDR3 sequences; 18% were seen once. The source material was blood. The receptors were gathered from a woman between 50 and 59 years old with Graves' hyperthyroidism that later progressed to Graves' ophthalmopathy. Each CDR3 is given with its conserved first and last residue. D genes are given only for firm matches. The listing skips clone size in some rows; elsewhere it reads once, few, many or a size class.

V	J	D	size	DNA	CDR3
TRBV11-2	TRBJ1-6	NA	NA	TGTGCCAGCAGCGTAACAAGAGGCCTATCCCCCGGCTCACCCCTCCACTTT	CASSVTRGLSPGSPLHF
TRBV20-1	TRBJ2-7	TRBD2	many	TGCAGTGCTAGACGTTATGGGGGGGGAACCTACGAGCAGTACTTC	CSARRYGGGTYEQYF
TRBV19	TRBJ1-1	TRBD1	few	TGTGCCAGTAGTATACCCCAGGGACAGGGGGCACCGAACACTGAAGCTTTCTTT	CASSIPQGQGAPNTEAFF
TRBV20-1	TRBJ2-7	NA	many	TGCAGTGCTAGCGGACGGGTAATCTCCTACGAGCAGTACTTC	CSASGRVISYEQYF
TRBV27	TRBJ1-1	TRBD1	few	TGTGCCAGCAGTATACGGACAGGGCTCATGAACACTGAAGCTTTCTTT	CASSIRTGLMNTEAFF
TRBV10-3	TRBJ1-2	NA	NA	TGTGCCATCTCTAACAGGGAGATGGATGGCTACACCTTC	CAISNREMDGYTF
TRBV4-1	TRBJ1-6	TRBD1	NA	TGCGCCAGCAGGAGGACAGGGGGGCCCTATAATTCACCCCTCCACTTT	CASRRTGGPYNSPLHF
TRBV11-2	TRBJ2-5	NA	many	TGTGCCAGCAGCTTAGTCGGTCTGTACCAAGAGACCCAGTACTTC	CASSLVGLYQETQYF
TRBV9	TRBJ1-1	TRBD1	few	TGTGCCAGCACCTCACAGGGGGTGGGCACTGAAGCTTTCTTT	CASTSQGVGTEAFF
TRBV7-2	TRBJ2-3	NA	NA	TGTGCCAGCAGCTATACCCTCGGGGGAACTAGCACAGATACGCAGTATTTT	CASSYTLGGTSTDTQYF
TRBV12-3/TRBV12-4	TRBJ1-1	NA	many	TGTGCCAGCAGTTTTGGCGGAGTGAACACTGAAGCTTTCTTT	CASSFGGVNTEAFF
TRBV5-1	TRBJ1-5	NA	NA	TGCGCCAGCAGCGTGGAGGGGTTAGGGCCCCCCGATCAGCCCCAGCATTTT	CASSVEGLGPPDQPQHF
TRBV5-1	TRBJ2-1	NA	NA	TGCGCCAGCAGCCCATGGGGGGGGGGCCTCAATGAGCAGTTCTTC	CASSPWGGGLNEQFF
TRBV6-1	TRBJ1-2	NA	many	TGTGCCAGCAGTGATTCAGGACCCTATGGCTACACCTTC	CASSDSGPYGYTF
TRBV11-2	TRBJ1-1	NA	NA	TGTGCCAGCAGCTTGGGAGCCCAGGAGGTTACTGAAGCTTTCTTT	CASSLGAQEVTEAFF
TRBV5-1	TRBJ2-2	NA	many	TGCGCCAGCAGCTTGGTGGGGCCAAACACCGGGGAGCTGTTTTTT	CASSLVGPNTGELFF
TRBV19	TRBJ1-1	TRBD1	NA	TGTGCCAGTAGTGCCTCAGGGGGGTTCACTGAAGCTTTCTTT	CASSASGGFTEAFF
TRBV28	TRBJ2-3	TRBD1	NA	TGTGCCAGCAGTCCGGGACAGAGGTTTGATACGCAGTATTTT	CASSPGQRFDTQYF
TRBV20-1	TRBJ2-1	TRBD2	few	TGCAGTGCTGACAGACTAGCGGGCTCCTACAATGAGCAGTTCTTC	CSADRLAGSYNEQFF
TRBV10-3	TRBJ2-3	NA	many	TGTGCCATCAGTGAGGAAGATACGCAGTATTTT	CAISEEDTQYF
TRBV7-9	TRBJ1-1	TRBD1	many	TGTGCCAGCAGTAACACAGGGGATTCAGTAGCTTTCTTT	CASSNTGDSVAFF
TRBV19	TRBJ1-2	TRBD1	few	TGTGCCAGTAGTATCCCGGGACAGAAAAGCTATGGCTACACCTTC	CASSIPGQKSYGYTF
TRBV2	TRBJ2-7	TRBD1	few	TGTGCCAGCAGTGCGGACAGGCCCTACGAGCAGTACTTC	CASSADRPYEQYF
TRBV7-2	TRBJ1-1	NA	many	TGTGCCAGCAGCTTAGACCTTAACAGCATGAACACTGAAGCTTTCTTT	CASSLDLNSMNTEAFF
TRBV11-2	TRBJ2-3	NA	many	TGTGCCAGCAGCTCCCCTAGAAAAACATTTACAGATACGCAGTATTTT	CASSSPRKTFTDTQYF
TRBV19	TRBJ2-3	NA	few	TGTGCCAGTAGTATAGCTCAAGATACGCAGTATTTT	CASSIAQDTQYF
TRBV15	TRBJ1-2	NA	few	TGTGCCACCAGCAGAGATTGGGCAGACTATGGCTACACCTTC	CATSRDWADYGYTF
TRBV7-2	TRBJ1-4	NA	NA	TGTGCCAGCAGCTTAGGGGGGGAGACTAATGAAAAACTGTTTTTT	CASSLGGETNEKLFF
TRBV3-1	TRBJ1-2	TRBD1	many	TGTGCCAGCAGCCCGGGGACAGGGGGCCGTGGCTACACCTTC	CASSPGTGGRGYTF
TRBV7-9	TRBJ1-2	NA	NA	TGTGCCAGCAGCCGAGGGATGGATGGCTACACCTTC	CASSRGMDGYTF
TRBV29-1	TRBJ2-5	TRBD1	NA	TGCAGCGTTGATCTAGACAGGGAAGAGACCCAGTACTTC	CSVDLDREETQYF
TRBV9	TRBJ2-3	NA	NA	TGTGCCAGCAGCGTTGACAGACCAGATACGCAGTATTTT	CASSVDRPDTQYF
TRBV7-9	TRBJ2-7	NA	many	TGTGCCAGCAGCTTACGGGGGACCCGAGACGAGCAGTACTTC	CASSLRGTRDEQYF
TRBV20-1	TRBJ2-6	NA	NA	TGCAGTGCTAGTTCCCAACGCCTTGGGGCCAACGTCCTGACTTTC	CSASSQRLGANVLTF
TRBV27	TRBJ1-2	TRBD1	NA	TGTGCCAGCACCGATACCGGGACAGGGGGCTTGGGAGGCTACACCTTC	CASTDTGTGGLGGYTF
TRBV7-2	TRBJ2-1	TRBD2	NA	TGTGCCAGCAGCTTATCAGCGGGAGGGGTAAATGAGCAGTTCTTC	CASSLSAGGVNEQFF
TRBV3-1	TRBJ2-3	NA	NA	TGTGCCAGCAGCCAAGTAACTGCGGGGCCGCTTGCAGATACGCAGTATTTT	CASSQVTAGPLADTQYF